This TCR beta chain was profiled in a study of T cells in Graves' hyperthyroidism and ophthalmopathy. Germline V gene sequence: CDR1 MNHEY, CDR2 SVGAGI. There are 15 residues in the CDR3. Trimming cost V 0 bases and J 4 bases, with 12 bases left between them. Many counts were recorded for this clonotype. Lactation, pregnancy, other autoimmune disease or uncontrolled infection led to exclusion of patients. Diagnosing involved the use of clinical symptoms, serum thyroxine and TRAb, thyroid ultrasound and orbital computed tomography. Template material for amplifying TCR beta CDR3 regions consisted of RNA transcripts. First-round RT-PCR of the TCR CDR3 relied on the HTBI primer set. In TCRdb, the multiplex PCR reads were re-called with MiXCR into one record per CDR3 protein. The data hold a few hundred thousand distinct CDR3 sequences, with approximately 44% observed a single time.

The material sequenced was peripheral blood or thyroid tissue (not recorded which). The genes are TRBV6-5 and TRBJ1-2, with a possible D match to TRBD1 (6 bases). This TCR was recovered from a woman in her late teens or twenties with Graves' hyperthyroidism. This chain's CDR3 is CASSYSHGQIYGYTF. CDR3 sequence (DNA): TGTGCCAGCAGTTACTCCCATGGACAGATCTATGGCTACACCTTC.